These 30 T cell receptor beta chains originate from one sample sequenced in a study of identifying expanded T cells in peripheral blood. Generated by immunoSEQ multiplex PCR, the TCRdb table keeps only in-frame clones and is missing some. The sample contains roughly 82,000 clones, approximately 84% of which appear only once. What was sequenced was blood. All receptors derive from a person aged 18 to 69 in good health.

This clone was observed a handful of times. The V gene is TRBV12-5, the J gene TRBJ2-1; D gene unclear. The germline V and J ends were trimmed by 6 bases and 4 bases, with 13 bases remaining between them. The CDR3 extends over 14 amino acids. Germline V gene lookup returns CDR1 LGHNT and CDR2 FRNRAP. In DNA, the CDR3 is TGTGCTAGTGGGAAGGGTTTGGGATACAATGAGCAGTTCTTC. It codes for CASGKGLGYNEQFF.

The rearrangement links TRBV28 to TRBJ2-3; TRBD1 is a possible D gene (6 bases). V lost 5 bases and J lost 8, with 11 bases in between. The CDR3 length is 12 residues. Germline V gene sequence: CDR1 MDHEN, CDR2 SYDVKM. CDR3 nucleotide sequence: TGTGCCAGCAGTATACAGGGTGCTACGCAGTATTTT. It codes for CASSIQGATQYF.

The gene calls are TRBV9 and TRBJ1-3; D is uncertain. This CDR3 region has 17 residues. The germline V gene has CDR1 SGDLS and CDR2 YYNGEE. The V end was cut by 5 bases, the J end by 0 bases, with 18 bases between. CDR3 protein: CASSDRDYSYSGNTIYF. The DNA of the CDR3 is TGTGCCAGCAGTGATAGGGATTACAGTTACTCTGGAAACACCATATATTTT.

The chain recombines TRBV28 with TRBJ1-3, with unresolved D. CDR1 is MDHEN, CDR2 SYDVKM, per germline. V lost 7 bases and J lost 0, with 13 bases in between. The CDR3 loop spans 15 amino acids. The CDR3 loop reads CASTSDFYSGNTIYF. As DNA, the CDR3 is TGTGCCAGCACCTCGGACTTCTACTCTGGAAACACCATATATTTT.

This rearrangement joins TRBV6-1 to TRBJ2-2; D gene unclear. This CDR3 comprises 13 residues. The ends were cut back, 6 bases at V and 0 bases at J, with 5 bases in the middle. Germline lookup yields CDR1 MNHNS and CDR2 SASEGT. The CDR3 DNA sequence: TGTGCCAGCAGAGGGACGAACACCGGGGAGCTGTTTTTT. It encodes CASRGTNTGELFF.

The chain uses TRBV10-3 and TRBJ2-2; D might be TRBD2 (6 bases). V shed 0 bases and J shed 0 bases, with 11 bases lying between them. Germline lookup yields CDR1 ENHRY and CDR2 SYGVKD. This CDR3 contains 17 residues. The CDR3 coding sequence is TGTGCCATCAGTGAGTCGGGTAGGACTACGAACACCGGGGAGCTGTTTTTT. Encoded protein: CAISESGRTTNTGELFF.

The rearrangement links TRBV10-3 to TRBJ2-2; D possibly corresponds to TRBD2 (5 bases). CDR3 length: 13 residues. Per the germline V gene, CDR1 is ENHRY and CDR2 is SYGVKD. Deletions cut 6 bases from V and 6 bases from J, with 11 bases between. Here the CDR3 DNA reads TGTGCCATCAGCGCGGACGGGGCCGGGGAGCTGTTTTTT. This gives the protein CAISADGAGELFF.

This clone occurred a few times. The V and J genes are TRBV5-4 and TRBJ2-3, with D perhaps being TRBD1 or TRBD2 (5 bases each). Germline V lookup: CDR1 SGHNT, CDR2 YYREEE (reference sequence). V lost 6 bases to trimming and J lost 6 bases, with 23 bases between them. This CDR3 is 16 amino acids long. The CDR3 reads CASTTPGTASRDTQYF. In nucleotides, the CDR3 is TGTGCCAGCACAACCCCCGGGACCGCTTCTAGGGATACGCAGTATTTT.

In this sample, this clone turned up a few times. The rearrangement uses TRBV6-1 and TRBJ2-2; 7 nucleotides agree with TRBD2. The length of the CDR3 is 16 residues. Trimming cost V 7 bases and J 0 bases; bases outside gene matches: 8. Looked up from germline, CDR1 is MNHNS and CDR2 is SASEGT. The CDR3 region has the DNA TGTGCCAGCACTGACATGGGACTACCGAACACCGGGGAGCTGTTTTTT. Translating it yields CASTDMGLPNTGELFF.

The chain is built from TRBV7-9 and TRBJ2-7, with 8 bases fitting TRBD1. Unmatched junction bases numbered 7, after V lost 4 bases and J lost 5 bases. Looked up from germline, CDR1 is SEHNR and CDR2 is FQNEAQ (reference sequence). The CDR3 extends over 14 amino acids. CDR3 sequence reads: CASSYLDRVNEQYF. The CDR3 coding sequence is TGTGCCAGCAGCTACTTGGACAGGGTCAACGAGCAGTACTTC. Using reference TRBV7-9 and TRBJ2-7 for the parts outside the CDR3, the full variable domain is DTGVSQNPRHKITKRGQNVTFRCDPISEHNRLYWYRQTLGQGPEFLTYFQNEAQLEKSRLLSDRFSAERPKGSFSTLEIQRTEQGDSAMYLCASSYLDRVNEQYFGPGTRLTVT.

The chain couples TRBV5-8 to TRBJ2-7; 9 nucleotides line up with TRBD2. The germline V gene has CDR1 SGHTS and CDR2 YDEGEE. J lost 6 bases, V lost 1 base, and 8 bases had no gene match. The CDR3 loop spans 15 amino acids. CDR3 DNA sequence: TGTGCCAGCAGCTTGTCCCCAGCGGGAGGATCCGAGCAGTACTTC. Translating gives CASSLSPAGGSEQYF. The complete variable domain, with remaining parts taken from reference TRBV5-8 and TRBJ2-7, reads EAGVTQSPTHLIKTRGQQATLRCSPISGHTSVYWYQQALGLGLQFLLWYDEGEERNRGNFPPRFSGRQFPNYSSELNVNALELEDSALYLCASSLSPAGGSEQYFGPGTRLTVT.

The CDR3 DNA follows: TGTGCCATCAGTGAGCCGGACCGCACTGAAGCTTTCTTT. Translated: CAISEPDRTEAFF. V gene TRBV10-3 combines with J gene TRBJ1-1, with unresolved D. CDR1 is ENHRY, CDR2 SYGVKD, per germline. The germline V and J ends were trimmed by 2 bases and 4 bases, with 8 bases remaining between them. The CDR3 extends over 13 amino acids.

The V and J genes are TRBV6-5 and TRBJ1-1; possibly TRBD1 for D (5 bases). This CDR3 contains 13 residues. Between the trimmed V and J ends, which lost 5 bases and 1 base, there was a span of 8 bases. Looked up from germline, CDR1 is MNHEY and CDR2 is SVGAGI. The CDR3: CASSRTQNTEAFF. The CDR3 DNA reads TGTGCCAGCAGTCGGACACAGAACACTGAAGCTTTCTTT.

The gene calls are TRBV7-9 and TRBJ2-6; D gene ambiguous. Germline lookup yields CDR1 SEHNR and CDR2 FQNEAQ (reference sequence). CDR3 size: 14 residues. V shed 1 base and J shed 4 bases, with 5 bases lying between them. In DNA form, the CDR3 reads TGTGCCAGCAGCTTAGGTAACGGGGCCAACGTCCTGACTTTC. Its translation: CASSLGNGANVLTF.

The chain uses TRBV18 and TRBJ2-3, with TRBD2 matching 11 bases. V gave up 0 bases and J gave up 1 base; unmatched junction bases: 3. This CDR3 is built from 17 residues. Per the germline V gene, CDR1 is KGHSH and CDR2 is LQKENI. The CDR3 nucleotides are TGTGCCAGCTCACCACCGGGGACTAGCGGCGGCACAGATACGCAGTATTTT. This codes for CASSPPGTSGGTDTQYF. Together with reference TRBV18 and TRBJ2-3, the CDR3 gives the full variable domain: NAGVMQNPRHLVRRRGQEARLRCSPMKGHSHVYWYRQLPEEGLKFMVYLQKENIIDESGMPKERFSAEFPKEGPSILRIQQVVRGDSAAYFCASSPPGTSGGTDTQYFGPGTRLTVL.

The CDR3 reads CASSGTASNQPQHF. The CDR3 DNA reads TGTGCCAGCAGCGGGACAGCGAGCAATCAGCCCCAGCATTTT. V and J are TRBV6-6 and TRBJ1-5, with 7 bases fitting TRBD1. CDR3 length: 14 residues. The ends lost 6 bases at V and 1 base at J; junction bases unmatched: 3. Looked up from germline, CDR1 is MNHNY and CDR2 is SVGAGI (reference sequence).

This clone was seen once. The DNA of the CDR3 is TGTGCCAGCAGCAGGGACAGGAGCTCCTACGAGCAGTACTTC. It encodes CASSRDRSSYEQYF. The chain employs TRBV6-5 and TRBJ2-7, with 8 bases identical to TRBD1. Germline trimming cut 6 bases from V and 0 bases from J; bases unmatched to any gene: 4. CDR1 is MNHEY, CDR2 SVGAGI, per germline. The CDR3 has 14 residues.

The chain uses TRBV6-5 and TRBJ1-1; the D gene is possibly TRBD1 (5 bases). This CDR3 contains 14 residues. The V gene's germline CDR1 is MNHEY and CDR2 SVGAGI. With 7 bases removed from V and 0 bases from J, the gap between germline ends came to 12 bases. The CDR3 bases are TGTGCCAGCACGTTCGGGGGGGTGAACACTGAAGCTTTCTTT. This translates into CASTFGGVNTEAFF.

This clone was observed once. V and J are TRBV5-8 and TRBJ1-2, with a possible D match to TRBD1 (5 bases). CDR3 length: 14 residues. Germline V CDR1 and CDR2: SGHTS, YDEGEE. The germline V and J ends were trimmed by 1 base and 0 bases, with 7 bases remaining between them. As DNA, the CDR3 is TGTGCCAGCAGCTTGACAGGACCTAACTATGGCTACACCTTC. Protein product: CASSLTGPNYGYTF. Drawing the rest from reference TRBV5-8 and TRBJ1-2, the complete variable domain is EAGVTQSPTHLIKTRGQQATLRCSPISGHTSVYWYQQALGLGLQFLLWYDEGEERNRGNFPPRFSGRQFPNYSSELNVNALELEDSALYLCASSLTGPNYGYTFGSGTRLTVV.

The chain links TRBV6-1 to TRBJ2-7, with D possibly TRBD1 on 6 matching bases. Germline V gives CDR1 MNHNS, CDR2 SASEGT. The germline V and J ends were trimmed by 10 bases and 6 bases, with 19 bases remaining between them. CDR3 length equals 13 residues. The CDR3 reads CATTGSALSEQYF. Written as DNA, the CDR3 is TGTGCCACAACAGGGTCTGCTCTTTCCGAGCAGTACTTC.

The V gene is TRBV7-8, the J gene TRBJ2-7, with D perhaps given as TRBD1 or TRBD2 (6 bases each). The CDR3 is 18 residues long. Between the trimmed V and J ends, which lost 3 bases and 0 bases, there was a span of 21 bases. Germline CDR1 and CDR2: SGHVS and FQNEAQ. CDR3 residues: CASSFASVGGPFSYEQYF. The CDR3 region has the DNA TGTGCCAGCAGCTTTGCTTCAGTGGGGGGCCCCTTCTCCTACGAGCAGTACTTC.

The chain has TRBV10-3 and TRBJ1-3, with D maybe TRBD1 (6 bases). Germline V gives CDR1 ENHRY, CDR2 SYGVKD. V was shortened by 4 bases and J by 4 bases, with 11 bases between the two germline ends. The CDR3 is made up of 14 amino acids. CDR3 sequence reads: CAISGAGEGNTIYF. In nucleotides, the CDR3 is TGTGCCATCAGTGGGGCAGGGGAAGGAAACACCATATATTTT.

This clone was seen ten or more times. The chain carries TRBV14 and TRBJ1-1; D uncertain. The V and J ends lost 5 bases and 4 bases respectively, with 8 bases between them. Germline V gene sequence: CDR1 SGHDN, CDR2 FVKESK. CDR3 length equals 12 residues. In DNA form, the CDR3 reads TGTGCCAGCAGCTTTAGTCTCACTGAAGCTTTCTTT. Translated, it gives CASSFSLTEAFF. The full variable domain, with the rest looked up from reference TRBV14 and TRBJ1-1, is EAGVTQFPSHSVIEKGQTVTLRCDPISGHDNLYWYRRVMGKEIKFLLHFVKESKQDESGMPNNRFLAERTGGTYSTLKVQPAELEDSGVYFCASSFSLTEAFFGQGTRLTVV.

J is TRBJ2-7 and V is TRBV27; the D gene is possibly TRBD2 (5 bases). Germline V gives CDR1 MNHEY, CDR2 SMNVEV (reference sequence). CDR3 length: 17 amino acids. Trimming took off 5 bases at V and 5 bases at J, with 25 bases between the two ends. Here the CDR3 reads CASSDASGSGFMNEQYF. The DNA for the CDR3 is TGTGCCAGCAGTGACGCCTCGGGGTCAGGATTTATGAACGAGCAGTACTTC.

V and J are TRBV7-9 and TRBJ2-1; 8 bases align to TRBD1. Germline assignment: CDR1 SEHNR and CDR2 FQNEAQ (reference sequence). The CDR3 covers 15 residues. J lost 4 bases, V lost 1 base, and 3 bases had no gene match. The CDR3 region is CASSLEGQGYNEQFF. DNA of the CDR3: TGTGCCAGCAGCTTAGAAGGACAGGGATACAATGAGCAGTTCTTC.

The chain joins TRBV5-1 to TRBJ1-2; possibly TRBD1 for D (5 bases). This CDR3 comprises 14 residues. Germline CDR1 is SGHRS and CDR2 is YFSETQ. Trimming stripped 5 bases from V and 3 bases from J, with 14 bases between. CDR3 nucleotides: TGCGCCAGCAGTCCGACTGACAGCGACTATGGCTACACCTTC. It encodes CASSPTDSDYGYTF.

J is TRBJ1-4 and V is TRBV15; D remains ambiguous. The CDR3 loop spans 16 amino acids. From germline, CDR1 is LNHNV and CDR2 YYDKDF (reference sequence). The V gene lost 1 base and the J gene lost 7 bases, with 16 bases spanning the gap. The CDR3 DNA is TGTGCCACCAGCAGAGGGGAGCAGGCCGAAAGTGAAAAACTGTTTTTT. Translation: CATSRGEQAESEKLFF.

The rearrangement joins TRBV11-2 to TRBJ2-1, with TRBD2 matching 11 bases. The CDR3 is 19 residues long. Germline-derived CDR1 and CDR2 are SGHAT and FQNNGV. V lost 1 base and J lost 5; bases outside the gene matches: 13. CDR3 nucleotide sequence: TGTGCCAGCAGCTTAGCTCCCCTAGCGGGAGGATTTCTAGACAATGAGCAGTTCTTC. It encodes CASSLAPLAGGFLDNEQFF.

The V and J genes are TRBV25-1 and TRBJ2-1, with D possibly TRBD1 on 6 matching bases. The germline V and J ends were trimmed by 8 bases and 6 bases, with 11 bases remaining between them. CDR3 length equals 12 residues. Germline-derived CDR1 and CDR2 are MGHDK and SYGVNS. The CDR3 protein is CASSLQGNEQFF. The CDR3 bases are TGTGCCAGCTCGCTACAGGGCAATGAGCAGTTCTTC.

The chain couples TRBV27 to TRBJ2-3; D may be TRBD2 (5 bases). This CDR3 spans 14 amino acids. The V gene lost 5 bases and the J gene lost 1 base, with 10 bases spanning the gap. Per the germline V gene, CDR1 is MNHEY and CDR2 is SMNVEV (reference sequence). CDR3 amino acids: CASSAGGGTDTQYF. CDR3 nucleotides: TGTGCCAGCAGTGCCGGAGGAGGCACAGATACGCAGTATTTT.